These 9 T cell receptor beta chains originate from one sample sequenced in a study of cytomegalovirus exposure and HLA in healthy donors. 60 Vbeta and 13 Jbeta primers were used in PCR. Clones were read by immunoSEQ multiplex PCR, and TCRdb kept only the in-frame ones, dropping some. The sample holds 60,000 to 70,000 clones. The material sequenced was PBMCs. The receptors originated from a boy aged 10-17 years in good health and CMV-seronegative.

CDR3 nucleotides: TGTGCCAGCAGCCAGCAGGGGAATCAGCCCCAGCATTTT. Translating gives CASSQQGNQPQHF. The chain combines TRBV7-9 with TRBJ1-5; tentatively, D is TRBD1 (6 bases). Trimming took 5 bases from V and 4 from J, leaving 9 bases between them. The CDR3 contains 13 residues. Germline CDR1 reads SEHNR; CDR2 reads FQNEAQ (reference sequence). The whole variable domain, remainder taken from reference TRBV7-9 and TRBJ1-5, is DTGVSQNPRHKITKRGQNVTFRCDPISEHNRLYWYRQTLGQGPEFLTYFQNEAQLEKSRLLSDRFSAERPKGSFSTLEIQRTEQGDSAMYLCASSQQGNQPQHFGDGTRLSIL.

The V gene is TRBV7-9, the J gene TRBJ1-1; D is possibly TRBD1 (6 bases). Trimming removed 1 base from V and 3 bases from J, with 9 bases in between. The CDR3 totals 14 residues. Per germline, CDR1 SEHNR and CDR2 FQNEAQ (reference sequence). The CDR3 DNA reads TGTGCCAGCAGCTTAGGGGGGGGCGACACTGAAGCTTTCTTT. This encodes CASSLGGGDTEAFF.

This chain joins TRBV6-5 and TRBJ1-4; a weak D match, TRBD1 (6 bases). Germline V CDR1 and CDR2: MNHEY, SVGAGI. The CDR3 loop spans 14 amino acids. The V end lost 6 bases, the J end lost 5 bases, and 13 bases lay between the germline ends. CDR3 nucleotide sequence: TGTGCCAGCAGAGGGGGAAGGAAGAATGAAAAACTGTTTTTT. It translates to CASRGGRKNEKLFF.

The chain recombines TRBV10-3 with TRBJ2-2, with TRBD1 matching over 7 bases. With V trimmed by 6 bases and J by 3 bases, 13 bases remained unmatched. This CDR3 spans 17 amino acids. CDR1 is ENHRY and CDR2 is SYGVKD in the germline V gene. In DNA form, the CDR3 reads TGTGCCATCAGACCCAACCCGGCAGGGGGTGACACCGGGGAGCTGTTTTTT. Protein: CAIRPNPAGGDTGELFF.

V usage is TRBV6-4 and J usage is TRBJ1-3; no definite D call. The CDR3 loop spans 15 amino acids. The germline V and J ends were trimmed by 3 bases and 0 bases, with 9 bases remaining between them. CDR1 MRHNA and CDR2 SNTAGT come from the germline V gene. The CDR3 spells CASSEVASSGNTIYF. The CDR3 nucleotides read TGTGCCAGCAGTGAGGTGGCAAGCTCTGGAAACACCATATATTTT.

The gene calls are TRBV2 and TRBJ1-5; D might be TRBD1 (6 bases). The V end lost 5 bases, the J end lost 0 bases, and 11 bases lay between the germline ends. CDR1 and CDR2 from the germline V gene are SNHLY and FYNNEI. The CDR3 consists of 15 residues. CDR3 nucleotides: TGTGCCAGCAGTCCACAGGGCCTTAGCAATCAGCCCCAGCATTTT. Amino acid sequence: CASSPQGLSNQPQHF.

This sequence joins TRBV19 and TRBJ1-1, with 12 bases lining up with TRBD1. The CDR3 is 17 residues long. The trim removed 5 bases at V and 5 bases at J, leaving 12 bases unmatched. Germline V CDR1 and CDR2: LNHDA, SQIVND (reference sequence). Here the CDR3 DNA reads TGTGCCAGTAGTCTCTACGGGACAGGGGGCCGTAGGACTGAAGCTTTCTTT. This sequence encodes CASSLYGTGGRRTEAFF.

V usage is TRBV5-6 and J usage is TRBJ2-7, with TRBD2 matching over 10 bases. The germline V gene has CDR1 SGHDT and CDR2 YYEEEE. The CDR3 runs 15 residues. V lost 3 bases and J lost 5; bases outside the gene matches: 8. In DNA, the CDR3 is TGTGCCAGCAGCTGGTTAGCGGGAGGATCTGACGAGCAGTACTTC. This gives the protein CASSWLAGGSDEQYF.

CDR3 sequence reads: CASSSYHGGLAGGGETQYF. The CDR3 DNA is TGTGCCAGCAGCTCTTACCACGGGGGACTAGCGGGAGGAGGGGAGACCCAGTACTTC. The J gene is TRBJ2-5, the V gene TRBV7-9; 15 bases are shared with TRBD2. The CDR3 length is 19 residues. Per the germline V gene, CDR1 is SEHNR and CDR2 is FQNEAQ (reference sequence). The trim removed 4 bases at V and 5 bases at J, leaving 14 bases unmatched.